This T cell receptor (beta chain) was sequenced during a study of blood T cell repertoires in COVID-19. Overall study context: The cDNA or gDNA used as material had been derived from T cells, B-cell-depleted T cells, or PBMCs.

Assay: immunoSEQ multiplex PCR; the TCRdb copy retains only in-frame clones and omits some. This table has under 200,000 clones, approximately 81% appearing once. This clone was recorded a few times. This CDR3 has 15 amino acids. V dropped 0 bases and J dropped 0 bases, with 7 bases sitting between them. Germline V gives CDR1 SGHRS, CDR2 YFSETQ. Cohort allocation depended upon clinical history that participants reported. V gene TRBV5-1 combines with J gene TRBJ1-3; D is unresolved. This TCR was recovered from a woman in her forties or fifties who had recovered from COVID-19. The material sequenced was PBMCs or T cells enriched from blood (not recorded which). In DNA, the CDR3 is TGCGCCAGCAGCTTGGGGGCAGACTCTGGAAACACCATATATTTT. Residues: CASSLGADSGNTIYF.